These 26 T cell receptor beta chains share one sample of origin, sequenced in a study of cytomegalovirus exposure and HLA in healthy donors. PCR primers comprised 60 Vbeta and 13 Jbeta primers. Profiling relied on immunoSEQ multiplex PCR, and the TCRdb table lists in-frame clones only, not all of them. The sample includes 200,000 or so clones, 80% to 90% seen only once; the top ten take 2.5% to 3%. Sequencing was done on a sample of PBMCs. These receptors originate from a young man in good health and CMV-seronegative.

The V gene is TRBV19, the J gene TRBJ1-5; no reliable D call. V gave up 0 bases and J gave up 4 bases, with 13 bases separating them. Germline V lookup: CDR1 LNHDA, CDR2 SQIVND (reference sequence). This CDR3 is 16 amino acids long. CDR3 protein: CASSIEGKGVNQPQHF. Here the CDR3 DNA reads TGTGCCAGTAGTATAGAGGGGAAGGGAGTTAATCAGCCCCAGCATTTT.

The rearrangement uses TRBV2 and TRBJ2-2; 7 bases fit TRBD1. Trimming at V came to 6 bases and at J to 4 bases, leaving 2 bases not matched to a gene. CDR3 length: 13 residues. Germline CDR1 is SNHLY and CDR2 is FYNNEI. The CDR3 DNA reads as TGTGCCAGCAGGGCAGGGGGCACCGGGGAGCTGTTTTTT. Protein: CASRAGGTGELFF.

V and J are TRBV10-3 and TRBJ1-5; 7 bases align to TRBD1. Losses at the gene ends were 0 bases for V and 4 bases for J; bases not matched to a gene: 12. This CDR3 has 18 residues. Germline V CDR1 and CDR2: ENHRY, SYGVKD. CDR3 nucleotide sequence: TGTGCCATCAGTGAGTCGGCCTTCACCCAGGGGGTGAATCAGCCCCAGCATTTT. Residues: CAISESAFTQGVNQPQHF.

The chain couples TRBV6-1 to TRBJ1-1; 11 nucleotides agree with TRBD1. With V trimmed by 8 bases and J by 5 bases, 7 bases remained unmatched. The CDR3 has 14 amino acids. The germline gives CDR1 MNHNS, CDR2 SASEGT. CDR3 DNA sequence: TGTGCCAGCTTCGCCGGGACAGGGGGAACTGAAGCTTTCTTT. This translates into CASFAGTGGTEAFF.

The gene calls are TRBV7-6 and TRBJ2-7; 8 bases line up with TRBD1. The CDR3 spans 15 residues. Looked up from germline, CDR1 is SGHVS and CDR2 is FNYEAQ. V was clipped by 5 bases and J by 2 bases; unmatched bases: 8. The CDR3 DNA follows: TGTGCCAGCAGCCCGTCGGGACAGGACACCTACGAGCAGTACTTC. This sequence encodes CASSPSGQDTYEQYF.

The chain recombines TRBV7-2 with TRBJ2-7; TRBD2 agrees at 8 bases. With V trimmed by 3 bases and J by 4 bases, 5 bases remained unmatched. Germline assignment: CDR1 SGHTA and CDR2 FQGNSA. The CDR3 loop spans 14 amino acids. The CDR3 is CASSLEAGEYEQYF. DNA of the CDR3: TGTGCCAGCAGCTTGGAAGCGGGGGAGTACGAGCAGTACTTC. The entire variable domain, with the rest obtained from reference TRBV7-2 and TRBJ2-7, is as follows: GAGVSQSPSNKVTEKGKDVELRCDPISGHTALYWYRQSLGQGLEFLIYFQGNSAPDKSGLPSDRFSAERTGGSVSTLTIQRTQQEDSAVYLCASSLEAGEYEQYFGPGTRLTVT.

The CDR3 loop reads CASSQLTSGANEQFF. The CDR3 DNA is TGCGCCAGCAGCCAACTAACTAGCGGAGCCAATGAGCAGTTCTTC. The chain combines TRBV4-1 with TRBJ2-1; 8 positions match TRBD2. Germline CDR1 reads MGHRA; CDR2 reads YSYEKL. This CDR3 region has 15 residues. V was pared by 2 bases and J by 6 bases, with 6 bases of the junction left unmatched.

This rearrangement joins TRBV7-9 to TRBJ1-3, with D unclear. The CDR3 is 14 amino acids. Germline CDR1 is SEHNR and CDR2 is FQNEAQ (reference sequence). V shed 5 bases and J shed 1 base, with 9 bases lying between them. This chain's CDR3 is CASSPGSSGNTIYF. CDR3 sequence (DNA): TGTGCCAGCAGCCCAGGAAGTTCTGGAAACACCATATATTTT.

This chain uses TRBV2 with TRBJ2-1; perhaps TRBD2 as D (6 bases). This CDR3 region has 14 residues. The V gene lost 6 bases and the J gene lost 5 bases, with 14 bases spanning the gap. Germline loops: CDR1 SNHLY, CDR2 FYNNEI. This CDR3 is CASRYRLVDNEQFF. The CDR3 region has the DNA TGTGCCAGCAGATACCGACTAGTAGACAATGAGCAGTTCTTC.

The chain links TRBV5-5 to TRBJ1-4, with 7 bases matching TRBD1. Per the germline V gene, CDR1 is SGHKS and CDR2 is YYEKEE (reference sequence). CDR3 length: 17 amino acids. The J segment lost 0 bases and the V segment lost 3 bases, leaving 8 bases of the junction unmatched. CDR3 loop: CASSSRPDRATNEKLFF. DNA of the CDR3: TGTGCCAGCAGCTCCCGACCTGACAGGGCAACTAATGAAAAACTGTTTTTT.

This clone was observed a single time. The CDR3 DNA follows: TGTGCCAGCAGCTTAGACAGGAATTCACCCCTCCACTTT. Its translation: CASSLDRNSPLHF. V is TRBV7-9 and J is TRBJ1-6; weak D call: TRBD1 (5 bases). The CDR3 consists of 13 residues. V shed 1 base and J shed 7 bases, with 5 bases lying between them. Germline V lookup: CDR1 SEHNR, CDR2 FQNEAQ (reference sequence).

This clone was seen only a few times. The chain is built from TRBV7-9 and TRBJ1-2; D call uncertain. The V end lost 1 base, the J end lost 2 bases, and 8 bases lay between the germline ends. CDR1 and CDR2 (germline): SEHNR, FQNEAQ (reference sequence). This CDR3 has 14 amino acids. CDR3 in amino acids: CASSLVAGNYGYTF. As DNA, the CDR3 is TGTGCCAGCAGCTTAGTGGCCGGGAACTATGGCTACACCTTC.

CDR3 protein: CASSLEESGTEAFF. The CDR3 DNA is TGTGCCAGCAGTCTTGAGGAGTCGGGGACTGAAGCTTTCTTT. The V and J genes are TRBV2 and TRBJ1-1; unclear D gene. V lost 5 bases to trimming and J lost 5 bases, with 15 bases between them. The CDR3 has 14 residues. CDR1 is SNHLY, CDR2 FYNNEI, per germline.

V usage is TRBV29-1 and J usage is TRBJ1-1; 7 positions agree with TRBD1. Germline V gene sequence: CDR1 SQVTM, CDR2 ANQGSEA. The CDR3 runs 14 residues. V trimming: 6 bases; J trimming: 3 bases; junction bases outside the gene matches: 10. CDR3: CSVDSKGAYTEAFF. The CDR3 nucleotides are TGCAGCGTGGATTCCAAGGGGGCGTACACTGAAGCTTTCTTT.

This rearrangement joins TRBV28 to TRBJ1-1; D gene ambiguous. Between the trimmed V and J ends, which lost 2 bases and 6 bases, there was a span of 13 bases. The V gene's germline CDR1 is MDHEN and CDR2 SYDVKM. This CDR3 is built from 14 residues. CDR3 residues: CASSLGGAGAEAFF. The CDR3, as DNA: TGTGCCAGCAGTTTAGGAGGCGCGGGCGCTGAAGCTTTCTTT.

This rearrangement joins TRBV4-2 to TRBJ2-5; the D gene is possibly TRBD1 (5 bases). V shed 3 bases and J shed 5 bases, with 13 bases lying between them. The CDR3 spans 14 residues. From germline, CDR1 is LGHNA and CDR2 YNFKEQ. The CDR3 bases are TGTGCCAGCAGCCAGGGGCCGGTGACGGAGACCCAGTACTTC. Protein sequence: CASSQGPVTETQYF.

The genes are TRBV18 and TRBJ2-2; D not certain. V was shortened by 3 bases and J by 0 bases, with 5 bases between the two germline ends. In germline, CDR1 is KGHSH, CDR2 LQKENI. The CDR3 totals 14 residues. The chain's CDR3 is CASSPLPNTGELFF. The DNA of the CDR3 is TGTGCCAGCTCACCTCTACCGAACACCGGGGAGCTGTTTTTT.

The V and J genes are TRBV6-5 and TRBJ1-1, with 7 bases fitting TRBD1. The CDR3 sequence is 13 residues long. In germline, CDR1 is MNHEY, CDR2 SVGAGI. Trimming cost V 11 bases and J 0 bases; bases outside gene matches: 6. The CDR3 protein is CASRQGMNTEAFF. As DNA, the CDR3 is TGTGCCTCGAGACAGGGTATGAACACTGAAGCTTTCTTT.

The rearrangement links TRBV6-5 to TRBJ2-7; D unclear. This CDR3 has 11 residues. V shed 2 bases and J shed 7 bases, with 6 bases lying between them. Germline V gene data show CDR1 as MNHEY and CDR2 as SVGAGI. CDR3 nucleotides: TGTGCCAGCAGTTACACCAGGGAGCAGTACTTC. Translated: CASSYTREQYF.

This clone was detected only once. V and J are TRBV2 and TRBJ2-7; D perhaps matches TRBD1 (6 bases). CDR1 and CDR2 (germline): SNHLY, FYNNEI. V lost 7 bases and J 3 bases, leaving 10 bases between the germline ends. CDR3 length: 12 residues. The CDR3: CASIADSYEQYF. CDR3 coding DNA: TGTGCCAGCATCGCGGACAGCTACGAGCAGTACTTC. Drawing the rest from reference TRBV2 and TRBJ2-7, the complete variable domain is EPEVTQTPSHQVTQMGQEVILRCVPISNHLYFYWYRQILGQKVEFLVSFYNNEISEKSEIFDDQFSVERPDGSNFTLKIRSTKLEDSAMYFCASIADSYEQYFGPGTRLTVT.

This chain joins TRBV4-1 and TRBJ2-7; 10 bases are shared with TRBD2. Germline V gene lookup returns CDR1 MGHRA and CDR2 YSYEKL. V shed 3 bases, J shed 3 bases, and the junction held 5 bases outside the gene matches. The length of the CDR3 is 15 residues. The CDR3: CASSHFTSGVYEQYF. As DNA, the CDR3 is TGCGCCAGCAGCCACTTCACTAGCGGGGTCTACGAGCAGTACTTC.

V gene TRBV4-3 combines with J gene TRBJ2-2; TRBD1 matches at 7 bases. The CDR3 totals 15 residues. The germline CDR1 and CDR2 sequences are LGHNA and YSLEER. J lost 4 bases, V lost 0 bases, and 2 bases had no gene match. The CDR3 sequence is CASSQEAGGTGELFF. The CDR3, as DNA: TGCGCCAGCAGCCAAGAGGCAGGGGGCACCGGGGAGCTGTTTTTT.

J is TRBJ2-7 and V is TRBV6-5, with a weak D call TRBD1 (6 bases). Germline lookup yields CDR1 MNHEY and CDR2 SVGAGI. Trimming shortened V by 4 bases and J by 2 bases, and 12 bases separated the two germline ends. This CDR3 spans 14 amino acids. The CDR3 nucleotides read TGTGCCAGCAGTTCGGGACACCTCCCCTACGAGCAGTACTTC. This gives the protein CASSSGHLPYEQYF.

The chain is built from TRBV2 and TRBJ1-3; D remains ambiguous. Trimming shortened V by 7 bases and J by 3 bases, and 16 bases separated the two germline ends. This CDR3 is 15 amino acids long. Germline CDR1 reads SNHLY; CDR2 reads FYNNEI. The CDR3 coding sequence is TGTGCCAGCAAATGGCGGGGTAGTTATGGAAACACCATATATTTT. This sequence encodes CASKWRGSYGNTIYF. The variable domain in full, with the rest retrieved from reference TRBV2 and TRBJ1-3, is EPEVTQTPSHQVTQMGQEVILRCVPISNHLYFYWYRQILGQKVEFLVSFYNNEISEKSEIFDDQFSVERPDGSNFTLKIRSTKLEDSAMYFCASKWRGSYGNTIYFGEGSWLTVV.

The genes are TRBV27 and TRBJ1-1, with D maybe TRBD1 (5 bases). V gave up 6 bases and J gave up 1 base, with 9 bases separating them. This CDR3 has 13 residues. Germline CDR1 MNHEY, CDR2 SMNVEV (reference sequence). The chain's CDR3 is CASSWRGNTEAFF. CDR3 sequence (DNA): TGTGCCAGCAGCTGGAGGGGGAACACTGAAGCTTTCTTT.

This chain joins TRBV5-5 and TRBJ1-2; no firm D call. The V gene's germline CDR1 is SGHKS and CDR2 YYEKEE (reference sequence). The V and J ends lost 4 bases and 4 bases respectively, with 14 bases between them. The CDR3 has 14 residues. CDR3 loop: CASSPDVNSYGYTF. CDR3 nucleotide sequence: TGTGCCAGCAGCCCGGATGTTAACAGCTATGGCTACACCTTC.